This TCR beta chain was retrieved from a study of glioma-infiltrating T cells. About this clonotype: Its antigen remains unidentified.

General study results and limits: Very few CDR3 sequences were shared between tissue and blood. Gliomas, especially low-grade, showed above-expected tissue-blood divergence; non-neoplastic patients showed below.

Amplification of TCR alpha and beta CDR3 regions from RNA used iRepertoire nested multiplex PCR. Input was roughly 85-450 ng of tissue mRNA or PBMC total RNA. Via MiXCR, TCRdb re-called the multiplex PCR reads, giving one row per CDR3 protein. The sample yields more than 110,000 distinct CDR3 sequences, about 39% seen once. CDR3 size: 14 residues. In germline, CDR1 is SGHTA, CDR2 FQGNSA. V was pared by 6 bases and J by 5 bases, with 16 bases between. The chain links TRBV7-2 to TRBJ2-5, with D perhaps TRBD1 (6 bases). This clonotype was obtained from a human donor with low-grade glioma or glioblastoma, undergoing nonglioma brain surgery, or in good health (not recorded which). Sequencing was done on a sample of glioma tissue, nonneoplastic brain tissue, or PBMCs (not recorded which). CDR3 DNA: TGTGCCAGCAGTCTAACACAGGGCCGGGAGACCCAGTACTTC. The encoded protein is CASSLTQGRETQYF.